One sample yielded the 14 T cell receptor beta chains listed below, sequenced in a study of blood T cells in healthy people across ages. Primers used in a second PCR of about 7 to 12 cycles were a sample-barcoded 5' primer and a J-beta primer mix. From the 5' RACE reads, TCRdb called clonotypes with MiXCR, one entry per CDR3 protein. There are hundreds of thousands of distinct CDR3 sequences in the sample; over 40% occur only once, and about 14% lies in the top ten. Sequencing was carried out using blood. These receptors were obtained from a woman over 75 in good health.

At least ten counts were recorded for this clonotype. The chain is built from TRBV6-2 or TRBV6-3 and TRBJ2-1; TRBD1 might be the D (5 bases). The germline V gene encodes CDR1 MNHEY and CDR2 SVGEGT. The CDR3 covers 12 residues. Between the trimmed V and J ends, which lost 8 bases and 4 bases, there was a span of 9 bases. CDR3: CASRDSYNEQFF. In DNA, the CDR3 is TGTGCCAGCCGAGACAGTTACAATGAGCAGTTCTTC.

The CDR3 DNA follows: TGTGCCAGCGGGGTCTTGGCGGGGATAGGGACCGGGGAGCTGTTTTTT. Translation gives CASGVLAGIGTGELFF. V is TRBV28 and J is TRBJ2-2; tentatively, D is TRBD2 (6 bases). In germline, CDR1 is MDHEN, CDR2 SYDVKM. Trimming left V 8 bases short and J 5 bases short, with 21 bases between. The CDR3 totals 16 residues. The variable domain in full, with the rest retrieved from reference TRBV28 and TRBJ2-2, is DVKVTQSSRYLVKRTGEKVFLECVQDMDHENMFWYRQDPGLGLRLIYFSYDVKMKEKGDIPEGYSVSREKKERFSLILESASTNQTSMYLCASGVLAGIGTGELFFGEGSRLTVL.

The chain carries TRBV7-9 and TRBJ2-1; 11 bases match TRBD2. J lost 12 bases, V lost 1 base, and 8 bases had no gene match. Per the germline V gene, CDR1 is SEHNR and CDR2 is FQNEAQ (reference sequence). The CDR3 has 15 residues. CDR3 in amino acids: CASSLGSGRATMQFF. CDR3 coding DNA: TGTGCCAGCAGCTTAGGTAGCGGGAGGGCCACGATGCAGTTCTTC.

V gene TRBV7-2 combines with J gene TRBJ2-7; weak D call: TRBD2 (6 bases). Trimming pared 3 bases from V and 0 bases from J, leaving 12 bases between. Germline V gene data show CDR1 as SGHTA and CDR2 as FQGNSA. This CDR3 is 15 amino acids long. The CDR3 loop reads CASSLSGLGSYEQYF. The CDR3 DNA reads as TGTGCCAGCAGCTTGTCGGGACTCGGCTCCTACGAGCAGTACTTC.

This chain joins TRBV11-2 and TRBJ2-5, with 10 bases matching TRBD1. This CDR3 comprises 16 residues. Trimming removed 1 base from V and 3 bases from J; junction bases left unmatched: 5. Germline-derived CDR1 and CDR2 are SGHAT and FQNNGV. The CDR3 spells CASSLVGTGAKETQYF. The CDR3 nucleotides read TGTGCCAGCAGCTTAGTTGGGACAGGGGCCAAAGAGACCCAGTACTTC.

The chain uses TRBV18 and TRBJ2-3, with D hard to call. Trimming left V 0 bases short and J 5 bases short, with 12 bases between. Germline lookup yields CDR1 KGHSH and CDR2 LQKENI. The CDR3 has 15 amino acids. CDR3 amino acids: CASSPPSASEDTQYF. In nucleotides, the CDR3 is TGTGCCAGCTCACCACCGTCGGCCTCTGAAGATACGCAGTATTTT.

A few counts support this clonotype. A much larger clone lies one base from this, so it may be a read error. This rearrangement joins TRBV6-5 to TRBJ2-3; possible D gene TRBD2, 6 bases. The germline V gene has CDR1 MNHEY and CDR2 SVGAGI. There are 14 residues in the CDR3. Between the trimmed V and J ends, which lost 7 bases and 0 bases, there was a span of 11 bases. The CDR3 DNA reads as TGTGCCAGCAAAGTTGGGACTAGCACAGATACGCAGTATTTT. Translation gives CASKVGTSTDTQYF.

This chain links TRBV7-9 with TRBJ2-5; D is unresolved. The end of the DNA aligns better with TRBJ2-7, so the J call may be wrong. Germline loops: CDR1 SEHNR, CDR2 FQNEAQ (reference sequence). The CDR3 totals 10 residues. For the CDR3, the DNA is TGTGCCAGCACCCCAGACGAGCAGTACTTC. Protein sequence: CASTPDEQYF.

Of note for this clonotype: A much more abundant neighbour one base away suggests this may be a read error. The genes are TRBV12-3 or TRBV12-4 and TRBJ1-1; 7 nucleotides agree with TRBD1. The CDR3 extends over 11 amino acids. The CDR3 coding sequence is TGTCCCACAGGGGTCGGCACTGAAGCTTTCTTT. Translated, it gives CPTGVGTEAFF.

The chain is built from TRBV25-1 and TRBJ2-7; the match to TRBD2 covers 10 bases. The J call may be incorrect, as the DNA end agrees better with TRBJ2-5. The germline V gene encodes CDR1 MGHDK and CDR2 SYGVNS. This CDR3 is built from 16 residues. CDR3 loop: CASSMGASGGVETQYF. The CDR3 bases are TGTGCCAGCAGTATGGGCGCTAGCGGGGGAGTAGAGACCCAGTACTTC.

As to this clonotype: One base away lies a much larger clone, so this may be a sequencing read error. The chain combines TRBV9 with TRBJ2-5; tentatively, D is TRBD2 (6 bases). V was pared by 0 bases and J by 3 bases, with 12 bases between. The CDR3 sequence is 15 residues long. From germline, CDR1 is SGDLS and CDR2 YYNGEE. CDR3 nucleotides: TGTGCCAGCAGCGTAGGGGTAAGGGAGGAAGAGACCCAGTACTTC. It encodes CASSVGVREEETQYF.

V usage is TRBV28 and J usage is TRBJ2-1; 7 positions agree with TRBD2. CDR1 is MDHEN, CDR2 SYDVKM, per germline. Germline trimming cut 3 bases from V and 0 bases from J; bases unmatched to any gene: 23. The CDR3 runs to 22 residues. The CDR3 region has the DNA TGTGCCAGCAGTTTGGCGATGGGAGGGAGCGGGGACCCACGAAGCTCCTACAATGAGCAGTTCTTC. Protein sequence: CASSLAMGGSGDPRSSYNEQFF.

V and J are TRBV28 and TRBJ2-1, with D unresolved. This CDR3 contains 15 residues. The V end lost 2 bases, the J end lost 5 bases, and 13 bases lay between the germline ends. CDR1 is MDHEN and CDR2 is SYDVKM in the germline V gene. CDR3 bases: TGTGCCAGCAGTTTAGGCGGCCTCAAGAACAATGAGCAGTTCTTC. Translated, it gives CASSLGGLKNNEQFF.

The DNA for the CDR3 is TGTGCCAGCAGCCAATACAGGGCTAATGAAAAACTGTTTTTT. Protein product: CASSQYRANEKLFF. J is TRBJ1-4 and V is TRBV14; possible D gene TRBD1, 6 bases. The germline gives CDR1 SGHDN, CDR2 FVKESK. Deletions cut 2 bases from V and 3 bases from J, with 7 bases between. CDR3 length: 14 amino acids. Together with reference TRBV14 and TRBJ1-4, the CDR3 gives the full variable domain: EAGVTQFPSHSVIEKGQTVTLRCDPISGHDNLYWYRRVMGKEIKFLLHFVKESKQDESGMPNNRFLAERTGGTYSTLKVQPAELEDSGVYFCASSQYRANEKLFFGSGTQLSVL.